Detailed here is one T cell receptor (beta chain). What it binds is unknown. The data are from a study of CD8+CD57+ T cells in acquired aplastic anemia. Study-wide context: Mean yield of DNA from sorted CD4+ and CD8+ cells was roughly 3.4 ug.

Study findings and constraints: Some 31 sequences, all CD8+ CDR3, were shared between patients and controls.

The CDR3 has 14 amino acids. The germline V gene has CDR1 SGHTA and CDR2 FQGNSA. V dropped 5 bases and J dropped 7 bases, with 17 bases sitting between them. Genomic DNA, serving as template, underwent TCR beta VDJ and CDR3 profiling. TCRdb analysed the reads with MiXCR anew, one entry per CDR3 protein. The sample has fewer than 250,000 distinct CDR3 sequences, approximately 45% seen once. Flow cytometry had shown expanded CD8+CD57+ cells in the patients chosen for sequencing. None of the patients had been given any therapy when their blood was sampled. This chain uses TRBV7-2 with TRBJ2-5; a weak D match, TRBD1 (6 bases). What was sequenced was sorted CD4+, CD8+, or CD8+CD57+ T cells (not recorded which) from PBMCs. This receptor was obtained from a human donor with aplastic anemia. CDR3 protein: CASSTTGPTGTQYF. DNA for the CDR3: TGTGCCAGCAGCACGACAGGCCCCACGGGGACCCAGTACTTC.